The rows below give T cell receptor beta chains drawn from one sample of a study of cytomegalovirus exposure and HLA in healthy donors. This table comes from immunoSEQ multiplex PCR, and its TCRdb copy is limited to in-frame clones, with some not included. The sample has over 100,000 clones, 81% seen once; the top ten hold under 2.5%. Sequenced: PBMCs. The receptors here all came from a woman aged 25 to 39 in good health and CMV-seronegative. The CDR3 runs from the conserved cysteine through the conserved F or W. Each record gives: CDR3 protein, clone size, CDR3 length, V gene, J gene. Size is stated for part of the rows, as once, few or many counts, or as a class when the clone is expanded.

CASSIPQMNQPQHF	NA	14	TRBV19	TRBJ1-5
CAVQGMGNEQFF	few	12	TRBV28	TRBJ2-1
CASSPRLAAGETQYF	NA	15	TRBV5-6	TRBJ2-5
CASSGTSGSSYNEQFF	NA	16	TRBV5-1	TRBJ2-1
CASSGPGRGPNEQYF	once	15	TRBV5-4	TRBJ2-7
CASSDLAAYEQYF	NA	13	TRBV6-5	TRBJ2-7
CASSREPGSGNTIYF	once	15	TRBV4-2	TRBJ1-3
CASTLREGNTEAFF	NA	14	TRBV2	TRBJ1-1
CASSKIREGVKTQYF	NA	15	TRBV19	TRBJ2-5
CASSLGGGFTDTQYF	few	15	TRBV11-2	TRBJ2-3
CASSQPGQYKDANTEAFF	NA	18	TRBV4-1	TRBJ1-1
CSVPTVETGMNTEAFF	NA	16	TRBV29-1	TRBJ1-1
CASSRDRVAEAFF	NA	13	TRBV5-1	TRBJ1-1
CASSGRTSGRAENEQFF	few	17	TRBV5-6	TRBJ2-1
CASSQDPGSYNEQFF	once	15	TRBV4-3	TRBJ2-1
CASSQGRLAGGPDTQYF	NA	17	TRBV14	TRBJ2-3
CATIRGGGGNTEAFF	few	15	TRBV28	TRBJ1-1
CASSLVRGMRSSYEQYF	NA	17	TRBV11-2	NA
CASSYNPGRETQYF	NA	14	TRBV6-5	TRBJ2-5
CASSLLEGRAGEKLFF	NA	16	TRBV7-2	TRBJ1-4
CASSLQGSTDTQYF	NA	14	TRBV27	TRBJ2-3
CASSPGGYQETQYF	NA	14	TRBV27	TRBJ2-5
CASSGGSTDTQYF	NA	13	TRBV9	TRBJ2-3
CASSLQTGSRDTQYF	NA	15	TRBV5-4	TRBJ2-3
CASRADGGNQPQHF	NA	14	TRBV6-1	TRBJ1-5
CASSFHRGEQYF	few	12	TRBV27	TRBJ2-7
CASRKQGGITEAFF	once	14	TRBV25-1	TRBJ1-1
CASSLEGQGNLYEQYF	NA	16	TRBV5-1	TRBJ2-7
CASRPGLAGVSSYEQYF	few	17	TRBV27	TRBJ2-7